The source of this TCR beta chain is a study of blood T cell repertoires in COVID-19. Trimming pared 4 bases from V and 9 bases from J, leaving 7 bases between. CDR3 length: 12 amino acids. Germline V CDR1 and CDR2: MNHEY, SVGEGT. Some clones are missing from TCRdb's copy, which holds only in-frame ones; the method was immunoSEQ multiplex PCR. Of 430,000 or so clones in the sample, roughly 90% are singletons; the top ten hold 1.5% to 2%. The rearrangement links TRBV6-2 or TRBV6-3 to TRBJ1-6; no reliable D call. The sequenced material came from PBMCs or T cells enriched from blood (not recorded which). The source is a woman between 40 and 50 years old who had recovered from COVID-19. CDR3 loop: CASSSYPSPLHF. The CDR3 DNA is TGTGCCAGCAGTTCGTATCCTTCACCCCTCCACTTT.